These 19 T cell receptor beta chains originate from one sample sequenced in a study of Tregs in tolerant kidney transplant recipients. Recipients received nonmyeloablative bone marrow transplants from related graft donors, with transient mixed chimerism. TCRdb's table, derived via immunoSEQ multiplex PCR, lists solely in-frame clones and lacks some. Among fewer than 55,000 clones listed, about nine tenths were seen once. The sequences come from CD8+ T cells from blood (PBMCs), collected 12 months after the transplant. The source of these receptors is a human patient who received a combined kidney and bone marrow transplant. A subset of T cells may come from the graft donor.

The gene calls are TRBV6-5 and TRBJ1-4; D may be TRBD1 (6 bases). The ends were cut back, 2 bases at V and 8 bases at J, with 15 bases in the middle. This CDR3 has 15 amino acids. The germline gives CDR1 MNHEY, CDR2 SVGAGI. CDR3 bases: TGTGCCAGCAGTTACGAAGGGGGTTCGGGGGAAAAACTGTTTTTT. Amino acid sequence: CASSYEGGSGEKLFF.

The chain carries TRBV15 and TRBJ2-7; a possible D gene is TRBD2 (6 bases). CDR1 and CDR2 (germline): LNHNV, YYDKDF (reference sequence). The CDR3 extends over 13 amino acids. Trimming took 5 bases from V and 3 from J, leaving 11 bases between them. CDR3 nucleotides: TGTGCCACCAGCGCGGGAAGGTTCTACGAGCAGTACTTC. Translating gives CATSAGRFYEQYF.

The chain links TRBV27 to TRBJ2-7, with D possibly TRBD2 on 6 matching bases. Trimming stripped 8 bases from V and 4 bases from J, with 15 bases between. This CDR3 spans 13 amino acids. From germline, CDR1 is MNHEY and CDR2 SMNVEV (reference sequence). The DNA of the CDR3 is TGTGCCAGCTCCCTTTCTAGCGCGTACGAGCAGTACTTC. Its translation is CASSLSSAYEQYF.

This chain connects TRBV27 to TRBJ1-5; no clear D gene. With 2 bases removed from V and 1 base from J, the gap between germline ends came to 9 bases. Germline V gene data show CDR1 as MNHEY and CDR2 as SMNVEV (reference sequence). CDR3 length equals 15 residues. CDR3 sequence: CASSLARASNQPQHF. The CDR3, as DNA: TGTGCCAGCAGTTTAGCGAGGGCGAGCAATCAGCCCCAGCATTTT.

This clone has only one observation. The chain couples TRBV27 to TRBJ2-3; 7 bases line up with TRBD2. CDR1 MNHEY and CDR2 SMNVEV come from the germline V gene (reference sequence). The ends lost 0 bases at V and 4 bases at J; junction bases unmatched: 4. This CDR3 is 15 amino acids long. The CDR3: CASSLSGSGADTQYF. In DNA, the CDR3 is TGTGCCAGCAGTTTATCGGGAAGCGGGGCAGATACGCAGTATTTT.

This rearrangement joins TRBV7-3 to TRBJ2-1; no clear D gene. Germline V gene sequence: CDR1 SGHTA, CDR2 FQGTGA. The CDR3 length is 13 residues. V was cut by 1 base and J by 9 bases, with 10 bases left in between. The CDR3: CASSLNLVSEQFF. The CDR3 bases are TGTGCCAGCAGCTTAAATCTGGTGAGTGAGCAGTTCTTC.

The rearrangement joins TRBV4-3 to TRBJ2-7; D call uncertain. CDR3 length: 16 residues. The germline gives CDR1 LGHNA, CDR2 YSLEER. The ends were cut back, 0 bases at V and 2 bases at J, with 14 bases in the middle. The CDR3 region is CASSQEYAGRTYEQYF. CDR3 nucleotides: TGCGCCAGCAGCCAAGAGTACGCAGGTCGAACCTACGAGCAGTACTTC.

This clone was picked up one time. V gene TRBV7-8 combines with J gene TRBJ1-2, with 10 bases that match TRBD1. The CDR3 loop spans 15 amino acids. Germline loops: CDR1 SGHVS, CDR2 FQNEAQ. V lost 4 bases to trimming and J lost 8 bases; unmatched junction nucleotides: 10. The CDR3 DNA reads as TGTGCCAGCAGCTCCGGACAGGGGGTTATCGTCGGCTACACCTTC. The encoded protein is CASSSGQGVIVGYTF.

Here the CDR3 reads CASSSAGGDGEAFF. In DNA form, the CDR3 reads TGTGCCAGCAGCTCAGCCGGGGGGGACGGTGAAGCTTTCTTT. J is TRBJ1-1 and V is TRBV7-3; TRBD1 is a possible D gene (5 bases). Trimming stripped 4 bases from V and 7 bases from J, with 16 bases between. CDR1 and CDR2 from the germline V gene are SGHTA and FQGTGA. The CDR3 runs to 14 residues.

Only one count was recorded for this clone. The CDR3 DNA reads TGCGCCAGCAGCTTGGAGGGGGATCTCGTAGGTGATACGCAGTATTTT. As protein: CASSLEGDLVGDTQYF. The chain joins TRBV5-1 to TRBJ2-3; D perhaps matches TRBD1 (6 bases). The CDR3 is made up of 16 amino acids. Trimming left V 0 bases short and J 6 bases short, with 17 bases between. Looked up from germline, CDR1 is SGHRS and CDR2 is YFSETQ.

This chain joins TRBV2 and TRBJ2-5; 7 bases agree with TRBD1. Germline assignment: CDR1 SNHLY and CDR2 FYNNEI. This CDR3 has 13 residues. Trimming cost V 4 bases and J 3 bases; bases outside gene matches: 2. The CDR3 sequence is CASSGQGEETQYF. CDR3 DNA: TGTGCCAGCAGTGGGCAGGGGGAAGAGACCCAGTACTTC. The complete variable domain, with remaining parts taken from reference TRBV2 and TRBJ2-5, reads EPEVTQTPSHQVTQMGQEVILRCVPISNHLYFYWYRQILGQKVEFLVSFYNNEISEKSEIFDDQFSVERPDGSNFTLKIRSTKLEDSAMYFCASSGQGEETQYFGPGTRLLVL.

The chain is built from TRBV21-1 and TRBJ2-3; TRBD1 is the table's D call, not checked against the DNA. TRBV21-1 is a known pseudogene. The CDR3 spans 19 residues. The CDR3 region has the DNA TGTGTCGTAAAAGCAAAAGACGGGGAACAGGGCGCTAGCACAGATACGCAGTATTTT. It translates to CVVKAKDGEQGASTDTQYF.

V gene TRBV9 combines with J gene TRBJ2-1, with 15 bases identical to TRBD2. Trimming removed 4 bases from V and 3 bases from J; junction bases left unmatched: 11. This CDR3 region has 19 residues. From germline, CDR1 is SGDLS and CDR2 YYNGEE. The chain's CDR3 is CASSFLPGLAGGSYNEQFF. DNA for the CDR3: TGTGCCAGCAGCTTCCTGCCGGGACTAGCGGGGGGCAGCTACAATGAGCAGTTCTTC.

The V call is TRBV30, the J call TRBJ2-7; D not resolved. The CDR3 contains 14 residues. CDR1 and CDR2 (germline): GTSNPN, SVGIG (reference sequence). V gave up 5 bases and J gave up 0 bases, with 14 bases separating them. The DNA for the CDR3 is TGTGCCTGGGGAGACGGAGTAAGCTCCTACGAGCAGTACTTC. It encodes CAWGDGVSSYEQYF.

CDR3: CASSRPQYQETQYF. The DNA of the CDR3 is TGTGCCAGCAGCCGCCCACAGTATCAAGAGACCCAGTACTTC. J is TRBJ2-5 and V is TRBV14, with D hard to call. The V and J ends lost 4 bases and 2 bases respectively, with 11 bases between them. The CDR3 has 14 amino acids. Germline V CDR1 and CDR2: SGHDN, FVKESK.

This clone was seen once. CDR3 coding DNA: TGTGCCAGCAGCGCAGCCGGGACAGCGGGCTCGAACACTGAAGCTTTCTTT. It specifies CASSAAGTAGSNTEAFF. V usage is TRBV9 and J usage is TRBJ1-1, with 7 bases lining up with TRBD1. The germline V gene encodes CDR1 SGDLS and CDR2 YYNGEE. V trimming: 3 bases; J trimming: 1 base; junction bases outside the gene matches: 12. This CDR3 contains 17 residues. The variable domain in full, completed from reference TRBV9 and TRBJ1-1, reads DSGVTQTPKHLITATGQRVTLRCSPRSGDLSVYWYQQSLDQGLQFLIQYYNGEERAKGNILERFSAQQFPDLHSELNLSSLELGDSALYFCASSAAGTAGSNTEAFFGQGTRLTVV.

This clone turned up a few times. The chain uses TRBV2 and TRBJ2-7, with D maybe TRBD1 (6 bases). From germline, CDR1 is SNHLY and CDR2 FYNNEI. The CDR3 runs to 11 residues. Between the trimmed V and J ends, which lost 5 bases and 7 bases, there was a span of 9 bases. As DNA, the CDR3 is TGTGCCAGCAGTCACCAGGGGGAGCAGTACTTC. This sequence encodes CASSHQGEQYF.

The V call is TRBV7-2, the J call TRBJ2-5; D might be TRBD1 (5 bases). Gene TRBJ2-7 matches the end of the DNA better, so the J call may be wrong. The CDR3 is 17 residues long. Germline loops: CDR1 SGHTA, CDR2 FQGNSA. The CDR3 nucleotides are TGTGCCAGCAGCTTAGCGGCCGTGTCAGGGCTTTCTTACGAGCAGTACTTC. Its translation: CASSLAAVSGLSYEQYF.

The V gene is TRBV6-1, the J gene TRBJ2-3; 10 nucleotides align to TRBD1. Trimming removed 6 bases from V and 3 bases from J; junction bases left unmatched: 6. The germline V gene encodes CDR1 MNHNS and CDR2 SASEGT. CDR3 length equals 15 residues. The CDR3 DNA is TGTGCCAGCAGAGACCGGGACAGGGGTACAGATACGCAGTATTTT. Amino acid sequence: CASRDRDRGTDTQYF.